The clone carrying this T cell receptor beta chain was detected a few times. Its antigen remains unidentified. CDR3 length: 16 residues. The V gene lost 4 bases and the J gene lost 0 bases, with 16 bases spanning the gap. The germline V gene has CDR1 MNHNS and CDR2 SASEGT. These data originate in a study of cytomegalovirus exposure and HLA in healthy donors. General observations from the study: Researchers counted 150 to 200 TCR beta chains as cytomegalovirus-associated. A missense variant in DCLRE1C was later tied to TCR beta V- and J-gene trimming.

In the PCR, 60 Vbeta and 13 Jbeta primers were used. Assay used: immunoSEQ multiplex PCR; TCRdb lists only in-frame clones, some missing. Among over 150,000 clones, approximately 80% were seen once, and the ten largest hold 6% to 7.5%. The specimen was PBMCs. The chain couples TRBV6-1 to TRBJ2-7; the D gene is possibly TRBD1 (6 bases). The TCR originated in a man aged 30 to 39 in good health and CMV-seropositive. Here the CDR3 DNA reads TGTGCCAGCAGTGCCTACAGGGCGGTGGGCTCCTACGAGCAGTACTTC. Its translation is CASSAYRAVGSYEQYF.